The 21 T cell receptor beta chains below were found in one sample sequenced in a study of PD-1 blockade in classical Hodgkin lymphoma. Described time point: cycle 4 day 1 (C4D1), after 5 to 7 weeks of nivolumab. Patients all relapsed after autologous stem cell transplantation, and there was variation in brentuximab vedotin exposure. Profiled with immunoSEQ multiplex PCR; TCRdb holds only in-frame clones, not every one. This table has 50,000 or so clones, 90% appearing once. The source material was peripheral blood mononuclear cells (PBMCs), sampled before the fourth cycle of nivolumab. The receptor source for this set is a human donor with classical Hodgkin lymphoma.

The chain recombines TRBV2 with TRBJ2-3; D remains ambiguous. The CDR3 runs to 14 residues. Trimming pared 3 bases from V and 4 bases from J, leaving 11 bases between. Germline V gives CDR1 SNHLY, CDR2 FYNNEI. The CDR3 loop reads CASSENRLSDTQYF. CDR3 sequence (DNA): TGTGCCAGCAGTGAGAATCGCTTATCAGATACGCAGTATTTT.

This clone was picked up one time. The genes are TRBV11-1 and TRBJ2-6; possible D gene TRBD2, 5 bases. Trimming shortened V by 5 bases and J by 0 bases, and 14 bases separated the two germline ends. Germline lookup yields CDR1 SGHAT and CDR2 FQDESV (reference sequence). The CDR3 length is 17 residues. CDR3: CASSVRGTSSGANVLTF. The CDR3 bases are TGTGCCAGCAGCGTCCGGGGAACAAGCTCTGGGGCCAACGTCCTGACTTTC.

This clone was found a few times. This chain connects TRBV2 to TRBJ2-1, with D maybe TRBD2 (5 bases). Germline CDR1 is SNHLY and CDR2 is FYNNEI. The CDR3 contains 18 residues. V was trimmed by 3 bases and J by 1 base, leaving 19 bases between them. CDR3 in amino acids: CASSEDMVSSGSYNEQFF. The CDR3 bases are TGTGCCAGCAGTGAGGATATGGTGTCGAGCGGTTCCTACAATGAGCAGTTCTTC.

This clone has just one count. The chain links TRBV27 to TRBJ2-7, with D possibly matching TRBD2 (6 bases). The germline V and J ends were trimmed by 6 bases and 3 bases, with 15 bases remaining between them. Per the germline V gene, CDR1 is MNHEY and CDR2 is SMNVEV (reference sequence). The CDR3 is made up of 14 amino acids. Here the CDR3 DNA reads TGTGCCAGCAGGCGGGACCGTACGATCTACGAGCAGTACTTC. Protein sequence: CASRRDRTIYEQYF.

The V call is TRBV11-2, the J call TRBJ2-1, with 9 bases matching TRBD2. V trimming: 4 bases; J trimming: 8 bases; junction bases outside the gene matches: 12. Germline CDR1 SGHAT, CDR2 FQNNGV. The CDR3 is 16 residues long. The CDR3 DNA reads TGTGCCAGCAGCTCTCTAGCGGGACTGGGGGTCCATGAGCAGTTCTTC. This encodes CASSSLAGLGVHEQFF.

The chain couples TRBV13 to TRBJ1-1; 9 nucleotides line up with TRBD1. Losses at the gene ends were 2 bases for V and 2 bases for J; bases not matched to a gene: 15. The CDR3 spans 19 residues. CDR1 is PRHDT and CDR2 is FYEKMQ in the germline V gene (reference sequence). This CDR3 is CASSLRTGGAGAINTEAFF. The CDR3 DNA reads TGTGCCAGCAGCTTACGAACAGGGGGCGCAGGCGCGATTAACACTGAAGCTTTCTTT.

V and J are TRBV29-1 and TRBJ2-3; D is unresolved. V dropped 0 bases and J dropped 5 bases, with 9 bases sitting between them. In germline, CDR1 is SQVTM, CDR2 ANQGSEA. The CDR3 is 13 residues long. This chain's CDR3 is CSVEDFRRDTQYF. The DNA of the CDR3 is TGCAGCGTTGAAGACTTTAGAAGAGATACGCAGTATTTT.

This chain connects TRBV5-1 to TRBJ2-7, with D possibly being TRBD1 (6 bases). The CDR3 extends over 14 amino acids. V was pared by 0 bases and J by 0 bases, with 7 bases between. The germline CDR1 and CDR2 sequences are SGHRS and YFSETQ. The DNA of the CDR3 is TGCGCCAGCAGCTTGGAGGACAGCTCCTACGAGCAGTACTTC. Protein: CASSLEDSSYEQYF.

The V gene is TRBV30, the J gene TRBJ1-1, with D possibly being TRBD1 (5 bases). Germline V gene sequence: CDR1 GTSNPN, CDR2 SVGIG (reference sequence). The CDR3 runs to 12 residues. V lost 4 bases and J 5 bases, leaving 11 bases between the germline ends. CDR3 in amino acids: CAWTGSVTEAFF. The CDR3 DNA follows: TGTGCCTGGACAGGGAGTGTGACTGAAGCTTTCTTT.

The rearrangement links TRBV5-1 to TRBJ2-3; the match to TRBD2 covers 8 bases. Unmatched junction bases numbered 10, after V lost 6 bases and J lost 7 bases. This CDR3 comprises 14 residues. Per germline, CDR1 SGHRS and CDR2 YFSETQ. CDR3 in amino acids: CASIGTSGPYTQYF. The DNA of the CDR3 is TGCGCCAGCATAGGAACTAGCGGACCCTATACGCAGTATTTT.

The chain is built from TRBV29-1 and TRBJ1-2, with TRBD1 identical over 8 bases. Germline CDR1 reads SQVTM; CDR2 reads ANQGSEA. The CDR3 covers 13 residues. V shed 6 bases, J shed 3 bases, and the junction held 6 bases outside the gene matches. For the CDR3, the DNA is TGCAGCGTCGGACAGGGAATGTACTATGGCTACACCTTC. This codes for CSVGQGMYYGYTF. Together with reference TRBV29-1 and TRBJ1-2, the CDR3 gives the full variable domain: SAVISQKPSRDICQRGTSLTIQCQVDSQVTMMFWYRQQPGQSLTLIATANQGSEATYESGFVIDKFPISRPNLTFSTLTVSNMSPEDSSIYLCSVGQGMYYGYTFGSGTRLTVV.

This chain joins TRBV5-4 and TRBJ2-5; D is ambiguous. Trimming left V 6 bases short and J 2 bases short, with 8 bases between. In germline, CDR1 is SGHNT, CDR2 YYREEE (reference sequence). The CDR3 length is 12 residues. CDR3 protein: CASNLPQETQYF. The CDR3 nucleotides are TGTGCCAGCAACTTACCACAAGAGACCCAGTACTTC.

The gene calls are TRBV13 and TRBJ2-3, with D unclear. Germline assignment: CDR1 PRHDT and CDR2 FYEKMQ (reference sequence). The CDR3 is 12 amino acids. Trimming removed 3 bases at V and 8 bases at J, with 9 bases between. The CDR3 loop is CASSLSPATQYF. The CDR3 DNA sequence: TGTGCCAGCAGCTTGTCTCCCGCTACGCAGTATTTT.

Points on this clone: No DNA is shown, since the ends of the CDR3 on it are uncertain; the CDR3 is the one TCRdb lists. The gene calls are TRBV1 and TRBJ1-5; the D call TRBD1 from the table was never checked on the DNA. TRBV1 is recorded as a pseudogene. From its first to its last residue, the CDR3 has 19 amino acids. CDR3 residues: CTSSQVINFFGRGNQPQHF.

Here the CDR3 DNA reads TGTGCCAGCAGTTACTCGGTTTTGACGGAAAAACTGTTTTTT. It translates to CASSYSVLTEKLFF. The chain joins TRBV6-5 to TRBJ1-4; D unclear. Trimming took off 0 bases at V and 8 bases at J, with 10 bases between the two ends. The CDR3 has 14 residues. Germline CDR1 MNHEY, CDR2 SVGAGI.

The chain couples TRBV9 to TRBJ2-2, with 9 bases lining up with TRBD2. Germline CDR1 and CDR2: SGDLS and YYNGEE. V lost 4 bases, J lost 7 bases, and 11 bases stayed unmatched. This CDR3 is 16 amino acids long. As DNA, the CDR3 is TGTGCCAGCAGCTTCCGCCCTAGCGGGAAGGGCGGGGAGCTGTTTTTT. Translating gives CASSFRPSGKGGELFF.

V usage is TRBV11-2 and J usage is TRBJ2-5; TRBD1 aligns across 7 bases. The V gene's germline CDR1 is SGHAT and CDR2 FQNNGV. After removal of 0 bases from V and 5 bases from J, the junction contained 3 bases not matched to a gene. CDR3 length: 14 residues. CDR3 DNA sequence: TGTGCCAGCAGCTTAGATAGGGGGCGGGAGACCCAGTACTTC. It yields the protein CASSLDRGRETQYF.

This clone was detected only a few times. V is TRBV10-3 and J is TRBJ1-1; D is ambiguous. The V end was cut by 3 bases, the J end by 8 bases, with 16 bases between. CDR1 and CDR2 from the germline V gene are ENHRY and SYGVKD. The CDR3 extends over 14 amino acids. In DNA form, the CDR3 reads TGTGCCATCAGTGAAGGCCAGTACCGAGGGGAAGCTTTCTTT. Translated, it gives CAISEGQYRGEAFF.

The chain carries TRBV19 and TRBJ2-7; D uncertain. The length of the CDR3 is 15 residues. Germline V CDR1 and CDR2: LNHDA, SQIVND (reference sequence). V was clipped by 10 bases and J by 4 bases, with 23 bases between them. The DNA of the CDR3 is TGTGCCACCCACCTGGACGGAGCCTCGACGTACGAGCAGTACTTC. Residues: CATHLDGASTYEQYF. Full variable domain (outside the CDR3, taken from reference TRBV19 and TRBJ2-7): DGGITQSPKYLFRKEGQNVTLSCEQNLNHDAMYWYRQDPGQGLRLIYYSQIVNDFQKGDIAEGYSVSREKKESFPLTVTSAQKNPTAFYLCATHLDGASTYEQYFGPGTRLTVT.

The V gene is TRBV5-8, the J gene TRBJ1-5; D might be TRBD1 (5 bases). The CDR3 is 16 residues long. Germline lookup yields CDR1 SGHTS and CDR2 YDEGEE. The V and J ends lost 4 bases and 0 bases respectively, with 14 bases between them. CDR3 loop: CASSPSSGNSNQPQHF. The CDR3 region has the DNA TGTGCCAGCAGCCCTTCTTCAGGGAATAGCAATCAGCCCCAGCATTTT.

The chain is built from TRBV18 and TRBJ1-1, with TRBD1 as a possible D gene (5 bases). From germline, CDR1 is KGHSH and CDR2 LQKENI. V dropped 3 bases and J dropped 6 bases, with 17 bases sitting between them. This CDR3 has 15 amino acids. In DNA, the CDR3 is TGTGCCAGCTCACCTTCGGGTCCCGACAGTTCTGAAGCTTTCTTT. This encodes CASSPSGPDSSEAFF.